The source of this TCR beta chain is a study of blood T cell repertoires in COVID-19. Study context: There were acute and convalescent COVID-19 samples, and they came from the United States, Italy and Spain. PBMCs, B-cell-depleted T cells, or T cells were the source of the cDNA or gDNA that made up the material.

V was shortened by 1 base and J by 2 bases, with 15 bases between the two germline ends. This CDR3 region has 16 residues. Germline CDR1 and CDR2: GTSNPN and SVGIG (reference sequence). This clone has just a few counts. In the original analysis: The authors estimated nucleated cell counts from reference gene primer amplification. The table came from immunoSEQ multiplex PCR; TCRdb's copy has only in-frame clones and leaves some out. V and J calls and clone size follow that table, whereas D and trimming were derived from the DNA. The sample records about 180,000 clones, about 87% being singletons. V and J are TRBV30 and TRBJ1-5, with a weak D call TRBD1 (6 bases). The clonotype originates from a woman aged 30 to 39 with acute or convalescent COVID-19. Specimen: peripheral blood. CDR3 sequence (DNA): TGTGCCTGGAGTGAGGGAGCAGGGGCTGGCAATCAGCCCCAGCATTTT. Its protein product is CAWSEGAGAGNQPQHF.